This T cell receptor beta chain is drawn from a study of Ad26.COV2.S vaccination and SARS-CoV-2 variants. In the case of this clone: Its antigen is not known.

Method: immunoSEQ multiplex PCR; TCRdb's copy keeps in-frame clones and lacks some. In the table there are approximately 350,000 clones, around 87% of which are singletons. Study-wide points: Breadth measured for non-spike TCRs was similar across vaccine and placebo recipients.

The treatment is: some 20 received Ad26.COV2.S at low or high dose, single or two shots; about 5 received placebo; per-sample allocation not given. Collection of samples fell on day 63 after the first vaccine or placebo injection. Sequenced material: peripheral blood, taken in a trial of Ad26.COV2.S vaccine versus placebo. The clonotype originates from a person between 18 and 65 years old who received the Ad26.COV2.S COVID-19 vaccine or a placebo.

Here the CDR3 reads CASSFGTANYGYTF. The CDR3 region has the DNA TGTGCCAGCAGTTTCGGGACAGCTAACTATGGCTACACCTTC. V is TRBV6-2 or TRBV6-3 and J is TRBJ1-2; 7 bases are shared with TRBD1. Trimming at V came to 4 bases and at J to 0 bases, leaving 2 bases not matched to a gene. The CDR3 consists of 14 residues. Germline CDR1 is MNHEY and CDR2 is SVGEGT.